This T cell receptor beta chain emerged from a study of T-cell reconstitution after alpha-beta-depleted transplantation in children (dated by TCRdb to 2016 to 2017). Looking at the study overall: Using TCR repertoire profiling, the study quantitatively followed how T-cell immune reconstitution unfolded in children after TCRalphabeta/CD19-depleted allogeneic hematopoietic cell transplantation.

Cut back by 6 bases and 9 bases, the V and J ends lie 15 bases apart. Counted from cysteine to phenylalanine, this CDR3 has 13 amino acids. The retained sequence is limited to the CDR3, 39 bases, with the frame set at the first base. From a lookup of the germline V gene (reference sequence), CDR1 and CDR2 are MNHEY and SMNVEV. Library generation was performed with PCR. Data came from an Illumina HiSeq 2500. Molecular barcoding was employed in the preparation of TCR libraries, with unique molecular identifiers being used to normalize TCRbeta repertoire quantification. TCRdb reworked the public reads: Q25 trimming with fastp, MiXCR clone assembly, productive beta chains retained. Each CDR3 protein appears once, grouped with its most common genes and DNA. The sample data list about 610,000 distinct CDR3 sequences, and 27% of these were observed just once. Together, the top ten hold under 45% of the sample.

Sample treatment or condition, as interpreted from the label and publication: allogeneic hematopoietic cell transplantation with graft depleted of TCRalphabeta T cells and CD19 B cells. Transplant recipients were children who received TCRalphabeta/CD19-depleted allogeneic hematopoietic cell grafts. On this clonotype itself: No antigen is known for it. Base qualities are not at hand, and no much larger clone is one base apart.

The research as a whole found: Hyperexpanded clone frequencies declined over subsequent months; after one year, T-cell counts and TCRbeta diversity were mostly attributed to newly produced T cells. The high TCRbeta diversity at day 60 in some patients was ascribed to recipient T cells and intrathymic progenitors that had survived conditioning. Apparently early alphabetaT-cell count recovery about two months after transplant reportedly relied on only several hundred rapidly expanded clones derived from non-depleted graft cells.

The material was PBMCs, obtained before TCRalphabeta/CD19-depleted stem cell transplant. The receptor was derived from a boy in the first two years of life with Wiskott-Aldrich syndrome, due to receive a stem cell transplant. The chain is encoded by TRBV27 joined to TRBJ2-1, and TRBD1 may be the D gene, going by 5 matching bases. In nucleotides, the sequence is TGTGCCAGCAGCCAGACCCTAAGGGGTGAGCAGTTCTTC. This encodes CASSQTLRGEQFF.